The 6 T cell receptor beta chains presented below share a single source sample, sequenced in a study of T-cell memory formation after mild COVID-19. TCRdb fed the 5' RACE reads into MiXCR, producing one record per CDR3 protein. The profile shows about 84,000 distinct CDR3 sequences, about 15% of them singletons. The sequencing input was PBMCs or a T cell subset sorted from them (not recorded which). The receptors were gathered from an adult woman who had mild COVID-19 (a few samples of this study predate the infection). Cell type and time point are not known.

Only a few counts were recorded for this clonotype. CDR3 in DNA: TGTGCCAGCAGCTACGCTACGGCGGAGACCTATGGCTACACCTTC. Its translation: CASSYATAETYGYTF. This chain uses TRBV6-6 with TRBJ1-2; D not resolved. Germline V lookup: CDR1 MNHNY, CDR2 SVGAGI (reference sequence). The CDR3 contains 15 residues. With 6 bases removed from V and 4 bases from J, the gap between germline ends came to 18 bases.

This clonotype appeared a few times. V and J are TRBV15 and TRBJ2-1, with 9 bases aligning to TRBD1. Germline-derived CDR1 and CDR2 are LNHNV and YYDKDF (reference sequence). Trimming took 2 bases from V and 8 from J; bases not matched to a gene: 7. The CDR3 is 15 residues long. The DNA of the CDR3 is TGTGCCACCAGCAGACCGCGGACAGGGGCCCATGAGCAGTTCTTC. This gives the protein CATSRPRTGAHEQFF.

This clonotype appeared a few times. The V call is TRBV9, the J call TRBJ2-1; 8 bases agree with TRBD2. The J segment lost 6 bases and the V segment lost 7 bases, leaving 18 bases of the junction unmatched. The CDR3 spans 17 residues. Germline CDR1 is SGDLS and CDR2 is YYNGEE. Here the CDR3 reads CASSLPRGGGPTNEQFF. Here the CDR3 DNA reads TGTGCCAGCTCCCTCCCCCGGGGCGGGGGGCCAACCAATGAGCAGTTCTTC.

This clonotype appeared a few times. This chain links TRBV9 with TRBJ2-1, with D tentatively TRBD1 (5 bases). Germline loops: CDR1 SGDLS, CDR2 YYNGEE. With 0 bases removed from V and 8 bases from J, the gap between germline ends came to 18 bases. The CDR3 covers 16 residues. This CDR3 reads CASSVALRGAPHEQFF. DNA of the CDR3: TGTGCCAGCAGCGTAGCCCTAAGGGGTGCGCCGCATGAGCAGTTCTTC.

This clonotype was picked up a small number of times. The genes are TRBV5-1 and TRBJ2-7, with D hard to call. V lost 1 base and J 1 base, leaving 12 bases between the germline ends. CDR1 and CDR2 from the germline V gene are SGHRS and YFSETQ. The CDR3 sequence is 15 residues long. Written as DNA, the CDR3 is TGCGCCAGCAGCTTGTGGTCTGGGGAATCCTACGAGCAGTACTTC. Amino acid sequence: CASSLWSGESYEQYF.

The CDR3 coding sequence is TGTGCCAGCAGCCCTAGGGGACAGGGACCCTACGAGCAGTACTTC. This gives the protein CASSPRGQGPYEQYF. The rearrangement uses TRBV9 and TRBJ2-7; 9 bases are a match to TRBD1. CDR3 size: 15 residues. Germline CDR1 SGDLS, CDR2 YYNGEE. The V and J ends lost 4 bases and 2 bases, in that order; junction bases with no gene match: 7.